The 15 T cell receptor beta chains presented below share a single source sample, sequenced in a study of Ad26.COV2.S vaccination and SARS-CoV-2 variants. Sequencing was performed with immunoSEQ multiplex PCR; in TCRdb, only in-frame clones are kept and a portion is missing. The data show 440,000 or so clones, 70% to 90% seen once. Stated treatment: around 19 received Ad26.COV2.S at low or high dose, single or two shots; a few received placebo; per-sample allocation not given. Specimen acquisition occurred on day 63 following the initial vaccine or placebo injection. The sample here was peripheral blood, taken in a trial of Ad26.COV2.S vaccine versus placebo. The receptors come from a person between 18 and 60 years old who received the Ad26.COV2.S COVID-19 vaccine or a placebo.

The genes are TRBV27 and TRBJ2-1; 9 bases are a match to TRBD2. Germline V gene lookup returns CDR1 MNHEY and CDR2 SMNVEV (reference sequence). The V gene end was trimmed by 0 bases and the J gene end by 6 bases; junction bases not matched to a gene: 6. The CDR3 is made up of 16 amino acids. The CDR3 loop reads CASSLSALAGFNEQFF. The CDR3 region has the DNA TGTGCCAGCAGTTTATCTGCGCTAGCGGGGTTCAATGAGCAGTTCTTC.

The chain combines TRBV4-1 with TRBJ2-1, with D hard to call. Germline loops: CDR1 MGHRA, CDR2 YSYEKL. The CDR3 is 15 amino acids. The ends were cut back, 1 base at V and 2 bases at J, with 9 bases in the middle. CDR3 coding DNA: TGCGCCAGCAGCCAAGTTGGGCAAGCCTACAATGAGCAGTTCTTC. Its protein is CASSQVGQAYNEQFF.

The chain joins TRBV11-2 to TRBJ2-1, with 9 bases matching TRBD2. CDR1 is SGHAT and CDR2 is FQNNGV in the germline V gene. Germline trimming cut 4 bases from V and 7 bases from J; bases unmatched to any gene: 5. The CDR3 has 14 amino acids. CDR3 amino acids: CASSSGLALNEQFF. The DNA for the CDR3 is TGTGCCAGCAGCTCTGGACTAGCGCTTAATGAGCAGTTCTTC.

This chain joins TRBV6-5 and TRBJ1-2; D gene unclear. Between the trimmed V and J ends, which lost 8 bases and 7 bases, there was a span of 14 bases. Germline CDR1 and CDR2: MNHEY and SVGAGI. The CDR3 sequence is 12 residues long. CDR3 DNA sequence: TGTGCCAGCTCCCGATGGGAGGGTGGCTACACCTTC. Protein product: CASSRWEGGYTF.

This clone has a handful of counts. V usage is TRBV10-2 and J usage is TRBJ2-2; no reliable D call. Per the germline V gene, CDR1 is WSHSY and CDR2 is SAAADI. The CDR3 loop spans 13 amino acids. Trimming left V 4 bases short and J 4 bases short, with 7 bases between. CDR3 amino acids: CASSGLLTGELFF. The DNA of the CDR3 is TGCGCCAGCAGTGGCCTGCTCACCGGGGAGCTGTTTTTT.

The genes are TRBV6-5 and TRBJ1-1; D may be TRBD1 (5 bases). The CDR3 has 15 amino acids. Germline-derived CDR1 and CDR2 are MNHEY and SVGAGI. V lost 6 bases, J lost 0 bases, and 14 bases lay in between. CDR3 DNA sequence: TGTGCCAGCAGCCCCGAAGGACAATTGAACACTGAAGCTTTCTTT. Translation gives CASSPEGQLNTEAFF.

The CDR3 loop is CASSPGRLNWEQYF. The CDR3 bases are TGTGCCAGCAGCCCTGGGCGACTAAATTGGGAGCAGTACTTC. V is TRBV27 and J is TRBJ2-7, with D perhaps matching TRBD2 (5 bases). This CDR3 spans 14 amino acids. Per the germline V gene, CDR1 is MNHEY and CDR2 is SMNVEV (reference sequence). Deletions cut 6 bases from V and 7 bases from J, with 19 bases between.

The chain is built from TRBV7-2 and TRBJ1-6, with 8 nucleotides matching TRBD1. The germline CDR1 and CDR2 sequences are SGHTA and FQGNSA. After removal of 5 bases from V and 6 bases from J, the junction contained 6 bases not matched to a gene. CDR3 length: 15 residues. The CDR3 region is CASSPRTGPNSPLHF. The DNA of the CDR3 is TGTGCCAGCAGCCCGAGGACAGGGCCTAATTCACCCCTCCACTTT.

The V and J genes are TRBV9 and TRBJ2-1; no reliable D call. The V end lost 1 base, the J end lost 0 bases, and 14 bases lay between the germline ends. This CDR3 is built from 17 residues. From germline, CDR1 is SGDLS and CDR2 YYNGEE. CDR3 loop: CASSVNDVRSSYNEQFF. The CDR3 bases are TGTGCCAGCAGCGTAAACGATGTCAGGAGCTCCTACAATGAGCAGTTCTTC.

In its sample, this clone was seen a few times. J is TRBJ1-2 and V is TRBV6-5; D possibly corresponds to TRBD1 (5 bases). Germline CDR1 and CDR2: MNHEY and SVGAGI. Trimming stripped 8 bases from V and 8 bases from J, with 21 bases between. This CDR3 has 14 residues. The chain's CDR3 is CASPVGGGSGGYTF. The CDR3 region has the DNA TGTGCCAGCCCCGTGGGGGGAGGATCGGGAGGCTACACCTTC.

A single count supports this clone. The chain has TRBV30 and TRBJ1-1, with D unclear. CDR1 is GTSNPN and CDR2 is SVGIG in the germline V gene (reference sequence). V lost 0 bases and J lost 11, with 13 bases in between. This CDR3 spans 12 amino acids. CDR3 in amino acids: CAWSVWTLRAFF. The CDR3 nucleotides read TGTGCCTGGAGTGTATGGACCCTGAGGGCTTTCTTT.

This clone was counted a few times. A junction end diverges from the germline sequence, so it may reflect a read error. V and J are TRBV6-5 and TRBJ2-2; 14 bases agree with TRBD2. Germline V gene data show CDR1 as MNHEY and CDR2 as SVGAGI. This CDR3 is built from 14 residues. The CDR3 sequence is CASSRGLAGGVLVF. DNA for the CDR3: TGTGCCAGCAGCAGAGGACTAGCGGGGGGAGTTCTGGTATTT.

As for this clone: This same CDR3 is encoded by further DNA sequences in the sample. The V gene is TRBV11-2, the J gene TRBJ2-5, with D unclear. V lost 0 bases, J lost 5 bases, and 4 bases lay in between. CDR3 length: 12 residues. CDR1 is SGHAT and CDR2 is FQNNGV in the germline V gene. As DNA, the CDR3 is TGTGCCAGCAGCTTAGATCAGGAGACCCAGTACTTC. Translating it yields CASSLDQETQYF. The complete variable domain, with remaining parts taken from reference TRBV11-2 and TRBJ2-5, reads EAGVAQSPRYKIIEKRQSVAFWCNPISGHATLYWYQQILGQGPKLLIQFQNNGVVDDSQLPKDRFSAERLKGVDSTLKIQPAKLEDSAVYLCASSLDQETQYFGPGTRLLVL.

The chain combines TRBV4-1 with TRBJ1-4; D gene unclear. Trimming removed 4 bases at V and 0 bases at J, with 9 bases between. Germline-derived CDR1 and CDR2 are MGHRA and YSYEKL. The CDR3 has 15 amino acids. CDR3 sequence: CASSPYSATNEKLFF. For the CDR3, the DNA is TGCGCCAGCAGCCCCTACAGTGCAACTAATGAAAAACTGTTTTTT.

This chain uses TRBV19 with TRBJ2-7; D may match TRBD1 or TRBD2 (5 bases each). Germline CDR1 reads LNHDA; CDR2 reads SQIVND (reference sequence). This CDR3 contains 15 residues. Trimming cost V 0 bases and J 2 bases, with 11 bases left between them. CDR3: CASSIDAGTPYEQYF. CDR3 DNA sequence: TGTGCCAGTAGTATAGACGCCGGGACCCCCTACGAGCAGTACTTC.